The clone carrying this T cell receptor (beta chain) was seen only once. Its antigen is undetermined. Sequencing was preceded by expansion of antigen-specific CD4+ T cells with viral peptide pools in the ViraFEST assay. Cultured cells yielded isolated CD4+ T cells after nine to ten days. Either the BNT162b2 or mRNA-1273 vaccine was given to participants in two doses. The healthy vaccine recipients, who had no prior SARS-CoV-2 infection, showed negative nucleocapsid antibodies. The sample comes from a study of vaccination effects on CD4 cells after COVID-19. Overall study context: Samples were taken post-vaccine, and their median timing was 72 days after the second dose.

Germline CDR1 is KGHSH and CDR2 is LQKENI. Trimming cost V 0 bases and J 4 bases, with 12 bases left between them. This CDR3 spans 15 amino acids. This table comes from immunoSEQ multiplex PCR, and its TCRdb copy is limited to in-frame clones, with some not included. This table holds under 30,000 clones, roughly 74% found once. V usage is TRBV18 and J usage is TRBJ1-2; no firm D call. This TCR was recovered from a human donor who received a COVID-19 vaccine. Sequences were derived from CD4+ T cells from PBMCs cultured with HCoV-OC43 spike peptides, sampled after COVID-19 vaccination. Subset reported: HCoV-OC43 spike overlapping peptide pool stimulation. The CDR3 DNA is TGTGCCAGCTCACCACCGATGGGAGTTAGCTATGGCTACACCTTC. It translates to CASSPPMGVSYGYTF.